This TCR beta chain was identified during a study of T cells in Graves' hyperthyroidism and ophthalmopathy. Broader study findings: Using 13 V-J features, a model discriminated ophthalmopathy from stable hyperthyroidism.

Trimming took 0 bases from V and 1 from J, leaving 13 bases between them. The CDR3 extends over 16 amino acids. CDR1 and CDR2 from the germline V gene are SGHVS and FNYEAQ. There are many counts of this clonotype. Its antigen is undetermined. There were TCR beta CDR3 regions amplified from RNA transcripts. Carried out on the TCR CDR3, a first-round RT-PCR used the HTBI primer set. TCRdb called the multiplex PCR reads again in MiXCR, with one record for every CDR3 protein. Of about 290,000 distinct CDR3 sequences in the sample, roughly 13% are singletons; the top ten hold roughly 8.5%. Uncontrolled infections, other autoimmune diseases, pregnancy or lactation led to exclusion of patients. The blood was taken when hyperthyroidism was first diagnosed, before any ophthalmopathy symptoms showed up. Isolation of PBMCs was performed on around 9.7 ml fresh peripheral blood.

The sequence was collected from a woman between 25 and 40 years old with Graves' hyperthyroidism that later progressed to Graves' ophthalmopathy. The rearrangement joins TRBV7-6 to TRBJ2-7; D might be TRBD1 (5 bases). The sequenced material came from blood. CDR3 residues: CASSLAPPGQSYEQYF. CDR3 DNA: TGTGCCAGCAGCTTAGCCCCCCCCGGACAATCCTACGAGCAGTACTTC.